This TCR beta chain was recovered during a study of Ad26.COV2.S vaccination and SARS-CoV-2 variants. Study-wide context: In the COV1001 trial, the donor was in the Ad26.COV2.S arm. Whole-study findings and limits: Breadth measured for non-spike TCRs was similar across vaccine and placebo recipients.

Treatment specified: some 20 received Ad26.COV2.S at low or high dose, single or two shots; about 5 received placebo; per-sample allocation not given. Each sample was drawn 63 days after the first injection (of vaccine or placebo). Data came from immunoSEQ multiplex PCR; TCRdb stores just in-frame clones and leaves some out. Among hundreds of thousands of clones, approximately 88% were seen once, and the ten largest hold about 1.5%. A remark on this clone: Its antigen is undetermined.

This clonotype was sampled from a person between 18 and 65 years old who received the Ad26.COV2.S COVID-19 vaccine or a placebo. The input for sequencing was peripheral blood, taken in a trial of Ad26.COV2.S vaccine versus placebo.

The CDR3, as DNA: TGTGCCAGCAGACATGAGGACGTGAATTCACCCCTCCACTTT. Protein: CASRHEDVNSPLHF. The V gene is TRBV6-4, the J gene TRBJ1-6; no clear D. The CDR3 length is 14 residues. Germline CDR1 is MRHNA and CDR2 is SNTAGT. V was pared by 6 bases and J by 7 bases, with 13 bases between.